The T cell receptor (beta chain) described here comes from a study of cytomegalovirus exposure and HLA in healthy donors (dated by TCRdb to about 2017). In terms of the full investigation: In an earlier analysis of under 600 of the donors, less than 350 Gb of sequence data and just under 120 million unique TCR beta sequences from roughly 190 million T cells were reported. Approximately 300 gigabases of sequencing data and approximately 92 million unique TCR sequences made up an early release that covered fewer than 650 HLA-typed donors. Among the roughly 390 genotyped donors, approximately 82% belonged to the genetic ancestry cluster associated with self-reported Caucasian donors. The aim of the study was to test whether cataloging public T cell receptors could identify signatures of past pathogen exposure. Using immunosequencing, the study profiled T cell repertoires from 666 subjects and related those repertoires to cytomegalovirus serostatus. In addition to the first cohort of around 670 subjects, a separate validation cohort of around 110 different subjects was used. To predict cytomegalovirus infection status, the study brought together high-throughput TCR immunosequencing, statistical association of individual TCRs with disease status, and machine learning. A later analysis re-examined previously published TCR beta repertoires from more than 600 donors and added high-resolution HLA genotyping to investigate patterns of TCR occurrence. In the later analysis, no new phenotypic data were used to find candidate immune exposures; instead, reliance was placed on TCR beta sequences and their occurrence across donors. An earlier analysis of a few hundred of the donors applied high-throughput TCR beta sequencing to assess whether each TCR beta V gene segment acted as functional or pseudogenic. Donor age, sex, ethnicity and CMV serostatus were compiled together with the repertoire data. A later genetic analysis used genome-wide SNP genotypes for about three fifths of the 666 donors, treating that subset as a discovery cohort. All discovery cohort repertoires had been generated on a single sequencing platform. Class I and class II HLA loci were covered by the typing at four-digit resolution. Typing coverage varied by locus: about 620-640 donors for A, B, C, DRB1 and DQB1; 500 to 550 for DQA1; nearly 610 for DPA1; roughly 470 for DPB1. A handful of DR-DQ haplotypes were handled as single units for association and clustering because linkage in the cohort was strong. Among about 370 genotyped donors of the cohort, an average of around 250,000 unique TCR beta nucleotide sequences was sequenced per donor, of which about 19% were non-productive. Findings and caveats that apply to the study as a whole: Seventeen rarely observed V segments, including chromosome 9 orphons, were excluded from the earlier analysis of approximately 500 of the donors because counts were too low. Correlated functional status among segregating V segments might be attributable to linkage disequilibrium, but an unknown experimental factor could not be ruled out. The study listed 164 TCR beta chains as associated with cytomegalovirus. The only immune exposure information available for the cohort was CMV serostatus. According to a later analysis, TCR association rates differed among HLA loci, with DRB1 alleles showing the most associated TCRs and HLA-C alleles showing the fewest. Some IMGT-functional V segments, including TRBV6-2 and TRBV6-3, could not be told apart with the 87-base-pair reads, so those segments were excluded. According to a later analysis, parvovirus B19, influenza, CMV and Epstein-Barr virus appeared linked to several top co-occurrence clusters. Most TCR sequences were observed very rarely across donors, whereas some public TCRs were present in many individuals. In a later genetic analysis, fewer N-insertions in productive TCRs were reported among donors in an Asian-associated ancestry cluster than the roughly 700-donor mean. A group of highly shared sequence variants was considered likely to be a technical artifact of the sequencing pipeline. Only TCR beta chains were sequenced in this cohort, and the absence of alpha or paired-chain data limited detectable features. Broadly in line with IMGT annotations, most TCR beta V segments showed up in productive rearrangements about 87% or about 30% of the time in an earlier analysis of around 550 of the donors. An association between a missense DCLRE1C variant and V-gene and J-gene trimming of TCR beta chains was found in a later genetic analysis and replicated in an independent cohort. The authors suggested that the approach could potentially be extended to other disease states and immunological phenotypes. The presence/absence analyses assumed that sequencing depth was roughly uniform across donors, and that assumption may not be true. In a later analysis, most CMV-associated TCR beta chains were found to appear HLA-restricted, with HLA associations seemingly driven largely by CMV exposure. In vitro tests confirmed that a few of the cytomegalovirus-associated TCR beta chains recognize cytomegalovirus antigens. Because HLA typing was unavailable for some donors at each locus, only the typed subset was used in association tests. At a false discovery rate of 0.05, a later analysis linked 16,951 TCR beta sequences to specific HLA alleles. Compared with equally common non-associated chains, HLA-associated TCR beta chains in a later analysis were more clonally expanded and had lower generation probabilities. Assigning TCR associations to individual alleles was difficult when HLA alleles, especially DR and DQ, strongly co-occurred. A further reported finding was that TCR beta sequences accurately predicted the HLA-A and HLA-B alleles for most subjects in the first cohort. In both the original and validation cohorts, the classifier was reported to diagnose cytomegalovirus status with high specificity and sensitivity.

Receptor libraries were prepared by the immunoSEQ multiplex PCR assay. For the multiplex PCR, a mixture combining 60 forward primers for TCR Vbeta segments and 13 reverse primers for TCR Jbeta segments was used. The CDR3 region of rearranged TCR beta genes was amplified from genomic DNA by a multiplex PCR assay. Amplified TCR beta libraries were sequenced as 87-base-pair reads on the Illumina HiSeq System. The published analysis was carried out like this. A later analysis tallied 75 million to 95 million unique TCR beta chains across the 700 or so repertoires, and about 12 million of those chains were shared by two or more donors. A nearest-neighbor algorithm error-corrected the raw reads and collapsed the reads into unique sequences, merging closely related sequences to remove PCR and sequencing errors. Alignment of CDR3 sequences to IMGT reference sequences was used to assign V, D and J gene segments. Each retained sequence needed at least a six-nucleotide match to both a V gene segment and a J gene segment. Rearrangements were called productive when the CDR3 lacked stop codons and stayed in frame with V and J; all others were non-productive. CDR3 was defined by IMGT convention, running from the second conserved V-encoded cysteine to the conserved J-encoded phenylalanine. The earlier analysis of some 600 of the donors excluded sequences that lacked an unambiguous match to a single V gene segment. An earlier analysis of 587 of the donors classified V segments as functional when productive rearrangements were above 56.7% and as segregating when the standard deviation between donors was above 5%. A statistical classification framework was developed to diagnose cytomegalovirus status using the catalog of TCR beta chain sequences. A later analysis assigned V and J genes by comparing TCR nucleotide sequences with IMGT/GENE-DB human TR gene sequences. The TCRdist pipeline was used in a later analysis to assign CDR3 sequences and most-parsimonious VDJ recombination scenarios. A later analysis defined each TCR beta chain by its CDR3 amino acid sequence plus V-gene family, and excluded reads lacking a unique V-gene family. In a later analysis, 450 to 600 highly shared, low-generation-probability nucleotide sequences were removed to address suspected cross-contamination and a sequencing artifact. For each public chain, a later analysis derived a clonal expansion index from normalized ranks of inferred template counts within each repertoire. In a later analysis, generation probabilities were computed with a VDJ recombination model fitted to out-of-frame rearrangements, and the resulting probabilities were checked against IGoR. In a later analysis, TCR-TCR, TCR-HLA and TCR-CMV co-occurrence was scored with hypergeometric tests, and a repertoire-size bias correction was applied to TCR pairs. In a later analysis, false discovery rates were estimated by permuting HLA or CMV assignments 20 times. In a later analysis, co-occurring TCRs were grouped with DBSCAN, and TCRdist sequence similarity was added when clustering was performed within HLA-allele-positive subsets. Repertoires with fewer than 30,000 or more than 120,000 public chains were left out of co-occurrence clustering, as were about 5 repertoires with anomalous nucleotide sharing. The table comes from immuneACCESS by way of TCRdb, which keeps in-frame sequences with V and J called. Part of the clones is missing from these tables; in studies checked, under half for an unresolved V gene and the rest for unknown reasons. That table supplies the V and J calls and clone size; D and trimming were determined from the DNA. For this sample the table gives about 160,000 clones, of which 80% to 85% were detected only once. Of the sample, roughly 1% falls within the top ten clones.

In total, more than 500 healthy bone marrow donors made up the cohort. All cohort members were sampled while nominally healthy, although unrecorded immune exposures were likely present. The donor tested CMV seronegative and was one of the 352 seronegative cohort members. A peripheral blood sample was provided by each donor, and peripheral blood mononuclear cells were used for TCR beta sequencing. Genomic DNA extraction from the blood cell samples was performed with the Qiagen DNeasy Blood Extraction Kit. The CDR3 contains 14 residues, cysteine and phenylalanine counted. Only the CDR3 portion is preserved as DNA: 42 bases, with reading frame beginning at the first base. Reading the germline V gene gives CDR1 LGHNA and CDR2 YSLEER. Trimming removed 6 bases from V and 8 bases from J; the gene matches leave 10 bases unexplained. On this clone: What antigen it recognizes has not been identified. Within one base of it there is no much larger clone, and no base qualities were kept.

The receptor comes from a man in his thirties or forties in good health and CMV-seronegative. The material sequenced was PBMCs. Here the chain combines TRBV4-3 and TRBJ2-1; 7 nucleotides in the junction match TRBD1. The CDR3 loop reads CASSRTRTGYEQFF. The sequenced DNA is TGCGCCAGCAGTCGTACTAGGACAGGCTATGAGCAGTTCTTC.